Presented here are 8 T cell receptor beta chains from one specimen sequenced in a study of OX40 agonist ivuxolimab in advanced cancers. Clones were read by immunoSEQ multiplex PCR, and TCRdb kept only the in-frame ones, dropping some. The sample contains tens of thousands of clones, 75% to 90% of which appear only once. The specimen comprised CD4+ or CD8+ T cells sorted from blood, sampled in a trial of the OX40 agonist ivuxolimab. Every receptor here comes from an adult with an advanced solid tumor such as melanoma, head and neck, liver or kidney cancer.

The rearrangement joins TRBV6-5 to TRBJ1-1, with D possibly TRBD1 on 6 matching bases. The CDR3 consists of 14 residues. Germline V lookup: CDR1 MNHEY, CDR2 SVGAGI. The V gene lost 5 bases and the J gene lost 7 bases, with 17 bases spanning the gap. CDR3 loop: CASSPYGGPGEAFF. CDR3 DNA sequence: TGTGCCAGCAGTCCCTATGGGGGGCCCGGTGAAGCTTTCTTT.

The V call is TRBV28, the J call TRBJ2-3; 8 bases map to TRBD2. CDR1 is MDHEN, CDR2 SYDVKM, per germline. Germline trimming cut 5 bases from V and 5 bases from J; bases unmatched to any gene: 9. The CDR3 extends over 15 amino acids. CDR3 sequence: CASSPIAGSGDTQYF. Written as DNA, the CDR3 is TGTGCCAGCAGTCCGATAGCGGGATCGGGAGATACGCAGTATTTT.

This chain uses TRBV5-5 with TRBJ2-1, with 7 bases fitting TRBD1. Germline CDR1 is SGHKS and CDR2 is YYEKEE (reference sequence). CDR3 length equals 13 residues. The V gene end was trimmed by 3 bases and the J gene end by 9 bases; junction bases not matched to a gene: 6. CDR3 residues: CASSSQTGPEQFF. In DNA, the CDR3 is TGTGCCAGCAGCTCGCAGACAGGGCCTGAGCAGTTCTTC.

This chain uses TRBV7-9 with TRBJ2-1; no clear D gene. Germline CDR1 is SEHNR and CDR2 is FQNEAQ (reference sequence). Deletions cut 2 bases from V and 3 bases from J, with 11 bases between. This CDR3 has 15 amino acids. In nucleotides, the CDR3 is TGTGCCAGCAGCTTAATCTTAGGCTTCTACAATGAGCAGTTCTTC. Translating it yields CASSLILGFYNEQFF.

The DNA for the CDR3 is TGTGCCAGCAGCGTAGAGGTCGGGGGAGGGAATGAGCAGTTCTTC. Its protein product is CASSVEVGGGNEQFF. The V gene is TRBV9, the J gene TRBJ2-1; 7 bases are shared with TRBD2. The germline V gene has CDR1 SGDLS and CDR2 YYNGEE. Trimming removed 0 bases from V and 7 bases from J; junction bases left unmatched: 7. The CDR3 consists of 15 residues.

The genes are TRBV29-1 and TRBJ2-5; 14 bases map to TRBD2. After removal of 3 bases from V and 0 bases from J, the junction contained 6 bases not matched to a gene. This CDR3 has 17 residues. Germline-derived CDR1 and CDR2 are SQVTM and ANQGSEA. The DNA of the CDR3 is TGCAGCGTTGATGGGACTAGCGGGAGCCCCAACCAAGAGACCCAGTACTTC. This gives the protein CSVDGTSGSPNQETQYF. Together with reference TRBV29-1 and TRBJ2-5, the CDR3 gives the full variable domain: SAVISQKPSRDICQRGTSLTIQCQVDSQVTMMFWYRQQPGQSLTLIATANQGSEATYESGFVIDKFPISRPNLTFSTLTVSNMSPEDSSIYLCSVDGTSGSPNQETQYFGPGTRLLVL.

The V gene is TRBV2, the J gene TRBJ2-6; D not resolved. This CDR3 comprises 13 residues. Trimming shortened V by 8 bases and J by 2 bases, and 7 bases separated the two germline ends. Germline V gives CDR1 SNHLY, CDR2 FYNNEI. CDR3: CASLLPGANVLTF. CDR3 nucleotides: TGTGCCAGCCTCCTACCTGGGGCCAACGTCCTGACTTTC.

This clone was found once. The rearrangement links TRBV6-5 to TRBJ1-1; the D is unclear. There are 9 residues in the CDR3. Trimming took 8 bases from V and 7 from J, leaving 5 bases between them. In germline, CDR1 is MNHEY, CDR2 SVGAGI. The CDR3 spells CASGVEAFF. The CDR3 DNA sequence: TGTGCCAGCGGAGTTGAAGCTTTCTTT.